The next 8 T cell receptor beta chains were all read from a single sample in a study of OX40 agonist ivuxolimab in advanced cancers. This table comes from immunoSEQ multiplex PCR, and its TCRdb copy is limited to in-frame clones, with some not included. Of about 36,000 clones listed, 88% are singletons. Sequenced here: CD4+ or CD8+ T cells sorted from blood, sampled in a trial of the OX40 agonist ivuxolimab. All receptors derive from an adult with an advanced solid tumor such as melanoma, head and neck, liver or kidney cancer.

The rearrangement links TRBV19 to TRBJ2-1; 8 bases map to TRBD2. The CDR3 has 17 amino acids. The V segment lost 0 bases and the J segment 0 bases; nucleotides outside the gene matches: 4. Germline CDR1 LNHDA, CDR2 SQIVND (reference sequence). The CDR3 loop reads CASSIDRSGSSYNEQFF. In DNA, the CDR3 is TGTGCCAGTAGTATAGATCGAAGCGGGAGCTCCTACAATGAGCAGTTCTTC.

The chain recombines TRBV27 with TRBJ2-1; 12 nucleotides align to TRBD2. V lost 8 bases and J lost 9; bases outside the gene matches: 5. Germline-derived CDR1 and CDR2 are MNHEY and SMNVEV (reference sequence). The CDR3 sequence is 13 residues long. This chain's CDR3 is CASRLAGVTEQFF. CDR3 nucleotide sequence: TGTGCCAGCCGACTAGCGGGGGTGACTGAGCAGTTCTTC.

The V call is TRBV9, the J call TRBJ1-1, with D unclear. Trimming pared 0 bases from V and 3 bases from J, leaving 15 bases between. From germline, CDR1 is SGDLS and CDR2 YYNGEE. The CDR3 consists of 16 residues. The CDR3 DNA reads TGTGCCAGCAGCGTAGCTAGCCTCTTTGGGGACACTGAAGCTTTCTTT. Protein: CASSVASLFGDTEAFF. Drawing the rest from reference TRBV9 and TRBJ1-1, the complete variable domain is DSGVTQTPKHLITATGQRVTLRCSPRSGDLSVYWYQQSLDQGLQFLIQYYNGEERAKGNILERFSAQQFPDLHSELNLSSLELGDSALYFCASSVASLFGDTEAFFGQGTRLTVV.

The sample holds one count of this clone. The chain is built from TRBV6-6 and TRBJ2-7, with 7 bases matching TRBD2. Per the germline V gene, CDR1 is MNHNY and CDR2 is SVGAGI (reference sequence). V lost 2 bases to trimming and J lost 2 bases; unmatched junction nucleotides: 6. The CDR3 length is 15 residues. The DNA of the CDR3 is TGTGCCAGCAGTTACGAACCCAGCGGGGCCTACGAGCAGTACTTC. This encodes CASSYEPSGAYEQYF.

The chain joins TRBV9 to TRBJ2-6, with D possibly being TRBD1 or TRBD2 (5 bases each). Germline CDR1 SGDLS, CDR2 YYNGEE. Trimming shortened V by 1 base and J by 0 bases, and 14 bases separated the two germline ends. The CDR3 runs 18 residues. The DNA for the CDR3 is TGTGCCAGCAGCGTACCGGGACCGACATACTCTGGGGCCAACGTCCTGACTTTC. Translating it yields CASSVPGPTYSGANVLTF.

This chain connects TRBV7-9 to TRBJ2-1, with TRBD2 matching 7 bases. With V trimmed by 5 bases and J by 6 bases, 13 bases remained unmatched. The CDR3 loop spans 16 amino acids. Germline loops: CDR1 SEHNR, CDR2 FQNEAQ (reference sequence). In DNA form, the CDR3 reads TGTGCCAGCAGCACGGGTGGTGGCGGGAGAATCAATGAGCAGTTCTTC. It is translated as CASSTGGGGRINEQFF.

This clone is medium-sized (0.01 to 0.1%) in the sample. J is TRBJ2-7 and V is TRBV27; the match to TRBD2 covers 8 bases. Germline V CDR1 and CDR2: MNHEY, SMNVEV (reference sequence). The CDR3 is 15 residues long. V dropped 6 bases and J dropped 2; count of bases not matched to a gene: 9. This CDR3 is CASSPNAGGAYEQYF. The CDR3 bases are TGTGCCAGCAGCCCCAACGCGGGGGGCGCCTACGAGCAGTACTTC.

The chain links TRBV5-4 to TRBJ2-7; the match to TRBD2 covers 7 bases. Germline V CDR1 and CDR2: SGHNT, YYREEE (reference sequence). The CDR3 contains 16 residues. J was trimmed by 2 bases and V by 1 base; bases with no gene match: 9. The CDR3 DNA sequence: TGTGCCAGCAGCTTGTCCCCTCTAGCGGTCCCCTACGAGCAGTACTTC. It specifies CASSLSPLAVPYEQYF.